This T cell receptor beta chain was found in a study of T-cell reconstitution after alpha-beta-depleted transplantation in children. Preparation of the TCRbeta library involved a method that used unique molecular identifiers. TCRdb re-called the PCR reads with MiXCR, one entry per CDR3 protein. In the table there are about 610,000 distinct CDR3 sequences, approximately 10% of which are singletons. Germline trimming cut 5 bases from V and 3 bases from J; bases unmatched to any gene: 14. The CDR3 has 17 residues. Germline CDR1 is MNHEY and CDR2 is SVGAGI. This clonotype was seen ten or more times. Sequenced here: PBMCs from the stem cell graft donor, sampled from the stem cell graft. V and J are TRBV6-5 and TRBJ2-5; 8 bases fit TRBD2. The receptor's source is a human donor who donated a stem cell graft to a child with acute myeloid leukemia. CDR3 sequence reads: CASSRGGSGVKKETQYF. CDR3 in DNA: TGTGCCAGCAGTCGGGGGGGGTCGGGAGTTAAAAAAGAGACCCAGTACTTC.